The clone carrying this T cell receptor beta chain was counted a few times. The antigen remains unidentified. Possible read error: a much larger clone is one base away. CD8+CD57+ cell expansion, shown by flow cytometry, had occurred in the patients selected for sequencing. Each of the patients presented with severe acquired aplastic anemia. The sample is drawn from a study of CD8+CD57+ T cells in acquired aplastic anemia. Study context: CD4+ and CD8+ cells, once sorted, gave DNA averaging about 3.4 ug. General study findings and limits: The study found no significant CD8+ Simpson's diversity difference between patients and controls. Patients and controls turned out to have twenty-nine CD8+ CDR3 sequences in common.

The CDR3 contains 19 residues. The germline V gene has CDR1 SGHAT and CDR2 FQNNGV. CDR3 and TCR beta VDJ profiling relied on a genomic DNA template. One entry per CDR3 protein results from TCRdb running MiXCR on the reads. This sample carries more than 150,000 distinct CDR3 sequences, approximately 48% of them seen once, and the ten largest clones take approximately 12%. The clonotype comes from a human donor with aplastic anemia. Sequenced: sorted CD4+, CD8+, or CD8+CD57+ T cells (not recorded which) from PBMCs. V usage is TRBV11-2 and J usage is TRBJ2-3; 14 positions agree with TRBD2. The CDR3 DNA is TGTGCCAGCAGCTTAGACCGGACTAGCGGGGGGAGGCGGACAGGTACGCAGTATTTT. This encodes CASSLDRTSGGRRTGTQYF.